This TCR beta chain is drawn from a study of cytomegalovirus exposure and HLA in healthy donors. Study-wide context: Of several hundred genotyped donors, roughly 81% grouped in the Caucasian-associated ancestry cluster. Regarding the study as a whole: TRBV6-2, TRBV6-3 and some other V segments were unresolvable in 87-base-pair reads. Associated with cytomegalovirus, according to the listing, were 150 to 200 TCR beta chains.

Primers: 60 Vbeta forward and 13 Jbeta reverse. Clones were sequenced by immunoSEQ multiplex PCR, and TCRdb holds only the in-frame ones, with some missing. The sample has around 190,000 clones, more than 75% seen once. As regards this clone: Its antigen is not known.

The CDR3 runs to 14 residues. J lost 9 bases, V lost 6 bases, and 10 bases had no gene match. The germline CDR1 and CDR2 sequences are SNHLY and FYNNEI. The origin of this receptor is a man in his forties in good health and CMV-seropositive. The chain joins TRBV2 to TRBJ2-1; 8 nucleotides match TRBD1. Source material: PBMCs. The CDR3 bases are TGTGCCAGCAGGTCCCTCCTGACAGGGGTTGAGCAGTTCTTC. It codes for CASRSLLTGVEQFF.